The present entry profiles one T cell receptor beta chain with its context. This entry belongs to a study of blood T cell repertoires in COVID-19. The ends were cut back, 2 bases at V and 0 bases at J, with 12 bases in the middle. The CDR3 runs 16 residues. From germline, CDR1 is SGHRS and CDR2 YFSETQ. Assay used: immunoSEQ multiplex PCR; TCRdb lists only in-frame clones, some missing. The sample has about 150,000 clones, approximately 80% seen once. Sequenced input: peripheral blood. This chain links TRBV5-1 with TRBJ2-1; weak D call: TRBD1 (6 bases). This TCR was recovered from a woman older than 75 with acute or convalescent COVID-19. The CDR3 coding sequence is TGCGCCAGCAGCTTAGGGCAGGGGAGCTCCTACAATGAGCAGTTCTTC. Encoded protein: CASSLGQGSSYNEQFF.